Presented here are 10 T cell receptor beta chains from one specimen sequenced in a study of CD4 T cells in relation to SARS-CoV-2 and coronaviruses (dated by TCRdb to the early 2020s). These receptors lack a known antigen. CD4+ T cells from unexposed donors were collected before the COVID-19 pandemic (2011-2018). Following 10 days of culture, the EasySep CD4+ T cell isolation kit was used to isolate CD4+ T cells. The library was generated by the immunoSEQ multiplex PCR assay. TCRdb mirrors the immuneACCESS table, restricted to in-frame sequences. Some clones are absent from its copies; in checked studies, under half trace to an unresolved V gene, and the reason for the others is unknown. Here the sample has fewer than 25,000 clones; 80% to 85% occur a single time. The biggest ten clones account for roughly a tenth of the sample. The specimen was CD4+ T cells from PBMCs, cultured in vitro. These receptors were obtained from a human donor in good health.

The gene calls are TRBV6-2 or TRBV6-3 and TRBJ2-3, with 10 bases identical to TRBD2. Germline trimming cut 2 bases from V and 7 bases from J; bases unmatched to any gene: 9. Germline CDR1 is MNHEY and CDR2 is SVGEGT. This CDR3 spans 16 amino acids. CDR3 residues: CASSYPSGGSRNTQYF. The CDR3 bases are TGTGCCAGCAGTTACCCTAGCGGGGGTTCTCGAAATACGCAGTATTTT.

The CDR3 sequence is CASSVGAGVNSPLHF. The CDR3 coding sequence is TGTGCCAGCAGCGTAGGGGCAGGGGTAAATTCACCCCTCCACTTT. The V and J genes are TRBV9 and TRBJ1-6; weak D call: TRBD1 (6 bases). CDR1 and CDR2 (germline): SGDLS, YYNGEE. The CDR3 covers 15 residues. The V end lost 0 bases, the J end lost 7 bases, and 11 bases lay between the germline ends.

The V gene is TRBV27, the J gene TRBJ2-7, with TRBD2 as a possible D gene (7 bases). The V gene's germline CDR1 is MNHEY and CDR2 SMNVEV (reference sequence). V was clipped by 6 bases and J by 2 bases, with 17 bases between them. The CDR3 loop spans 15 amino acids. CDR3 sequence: CASSHGGGGTYEQYF. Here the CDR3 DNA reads TGTGCCAGCAGCCACGGGGGCGGGGGAACCTACGAGCAGTACTTC.

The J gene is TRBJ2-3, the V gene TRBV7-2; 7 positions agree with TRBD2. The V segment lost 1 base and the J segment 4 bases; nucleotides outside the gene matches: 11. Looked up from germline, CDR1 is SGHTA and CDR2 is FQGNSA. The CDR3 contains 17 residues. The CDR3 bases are TGTGCCAGCAGCTTAGTGGGGGGTGGGAGGGCCTCAGATACGCAGTATTTT. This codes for CASSLVGGGRASDTQYF.

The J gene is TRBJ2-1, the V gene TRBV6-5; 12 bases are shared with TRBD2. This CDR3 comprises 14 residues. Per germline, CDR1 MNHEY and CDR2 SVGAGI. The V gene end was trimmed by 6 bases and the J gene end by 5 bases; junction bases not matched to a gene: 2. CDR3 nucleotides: TGTGCCAGCAGACGACTAGCGGGGGACAATGAGCAGTTCTTC. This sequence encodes CASRRLAGDNEQFF.

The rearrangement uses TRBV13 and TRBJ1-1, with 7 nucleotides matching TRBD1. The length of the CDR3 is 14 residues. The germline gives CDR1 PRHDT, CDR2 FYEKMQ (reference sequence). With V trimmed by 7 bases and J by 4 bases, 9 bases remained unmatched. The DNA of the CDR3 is TGTGCCAGCAACATAGGGGACAGAGGCACTGAAGCTTTCTTT. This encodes CASNIGDRGTEAFF. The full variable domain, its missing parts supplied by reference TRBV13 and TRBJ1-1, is AAGVIQSPRHLIKEKRETATLKCYPIPRHDTVYWYQQGPGQDPQFLISFYEKMQSDKGSIPDRFSAQQFSDYHSELNMSSLELGDSALYFCASNIGDRGTEAFFGQGTRLTVV.

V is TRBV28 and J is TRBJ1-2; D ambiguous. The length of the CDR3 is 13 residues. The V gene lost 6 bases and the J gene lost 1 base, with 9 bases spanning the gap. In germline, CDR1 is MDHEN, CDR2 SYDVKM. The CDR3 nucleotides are TGTGCCAGCAGCCGTAACTTTAACTATGGCTACACCTTC. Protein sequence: CASSRNFNYGYTF.

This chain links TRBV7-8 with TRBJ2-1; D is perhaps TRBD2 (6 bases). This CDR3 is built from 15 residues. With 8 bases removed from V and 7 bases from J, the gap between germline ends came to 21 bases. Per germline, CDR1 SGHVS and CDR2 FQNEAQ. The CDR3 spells CASQDGLPRLNEQFF. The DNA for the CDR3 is TGTGCCAGCCAAGATGGACTACCACGACTAAATGAGCAGTTCTTC.

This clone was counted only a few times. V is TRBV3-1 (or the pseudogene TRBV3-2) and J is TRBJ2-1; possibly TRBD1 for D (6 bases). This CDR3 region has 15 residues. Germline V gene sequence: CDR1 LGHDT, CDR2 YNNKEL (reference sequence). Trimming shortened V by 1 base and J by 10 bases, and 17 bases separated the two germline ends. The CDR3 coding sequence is TGTGCCAGCAGCCAAGTGACAGGATTTTCGTGGGAGCAGTTCTTC. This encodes CASSQVTGFSWEQFF.

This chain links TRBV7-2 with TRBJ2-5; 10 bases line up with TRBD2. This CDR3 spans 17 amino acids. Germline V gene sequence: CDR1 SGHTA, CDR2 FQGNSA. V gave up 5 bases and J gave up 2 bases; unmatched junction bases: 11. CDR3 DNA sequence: TGTGCCAGCAGCCTCCAGGGTGGACTAGCGGTGCAAGAGACCCAGTACTTC. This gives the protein CASSLQGGLAVQETQYF.